A single sample gave rise to the 28 T cell receptor beta chains below, sequenced in a study of blood T cell repertoires in COVID-19. TCRdb's table, derived via immunoSEQ multiplex PCR, lists solely in-frame clones and lacks some. The data contain more than 65,000 clones, about four fifths of them singletons. Source material: peripheral blood. The receptors here all came from a human donor in a cohort sampled during active COVID-19.

This clone was seen repeatedly, ten times or more. The chain recombines TRBV14 with TRBJ2-1; possibly TRBD2 for D (6 bases). Trimming removed 0 bases at V and 10 bases at J, with 10 bases between. The CDR3 consists of 13 residues. Germline V gives CDR1 SGHDN, CDR2 FVKESK. CDR3 DNA sequence: TGTGCCAGCAGCCAAGAGGAGGGGTACGAGCAGTTCTTC. This encodes CASSQEEGYEQFF.

The chain couples TRBV19 to TRBJ2-7; weak D call: TRBD1 (5 bases). This CDR3 has 14 amino acids. V lost 3 bases to trimming and J lost 3 bases, with 12 bases between them. Germline V gene data show CDR1 as LNHDA and CDR2 as SQIVND (reference sequence). For the CDR3, the DNA is TGTGCCAGTAGTATGAAAGGGGCCCGCTACGAGCAGTACTTC. Protein sequence: CASSMKGARYEQYF.

This chain links TRBV15 with TRBJ1-2; 9 nucleotides line up with TRBD1. Germline CDR1 reads LNHNV; CDR2 reads YYDKDF (reference sequence). V was clipped by 0 bases and J by 6 bases; unmatched bases: 8. The length of the CDR3 is 16 residues. This chain's CDR3 is CATSRDPRTGADGYTF. The CDR3 DNA reads as TGTGCCACCAGCAGAGATCCTCGGACAGGGGCGGATGGCTACACCTTC.

The DNA for the CDR3 is TGTGCCAGCAGCCCGCGCAACTATGGCTACACCTTC. This codes for CASSPRNYGYTF. The chain carries TRBV28 and TRBJ1-2; unclear D gene. CDR3 size: 12 residues. The V gene's germline CDR1 is MDHEN and CDR2 SYDVKM. The V gene lost 6 bases and the J gene lost 2 bases, with 7 bases spanning the gap.

The CDR3 spells CASSPDLRGSYGYTF. CDR3 sequence (DNA): TGTGCCAGCAGCCCAGATCTCAGGGGGTCCTATGGCTACACCTTC. The chain is built from TRBV9 and TRBJ1-2; TRBD1 matches 7 bases. The CDR3 has 15 residues. Germline CDR1 reads SGDLS; CDR2 reads YYNGEE. Losses at the gene ends were 4 bases for V and 4 bases for J; bases not matched to a gene: 10.

For this clone: One end of the junction does not line up with germline, which may come from a read error. The chain is built from TRBV5-6 and TRBJ2-2; D may be TRBD2 (5 bases). The germline gives CDR1 SGHDT, CDR2 YYEEEE. The length of the CDR3 is 15 residues. CDR3 sequence: CASILGSVRDGELFF. CDR3 DNA sequence: TGTGCCAGCATCTTGGGTTCAGTCCGGGACGGGGAGCTGTTTTTT.

The chain links TRBV18 to TRBJ1-2; 8 nucleotides line up with TRBD1. The junction had 15 bases not matched to a gene; V was cut back by 6 bases and J by 0 bases. This CDR3 is 18 amino acids long. The germline V gene encodes CDR1 KGHSH and CDR2 LQKENI. The CDR3 reads CASSTVAGGSVPNYGYTF. In DNA, the CDR3 is TGTGCCAGCTCCACAGTGGCAGGGGGCTCGGTCCCTAACTATGGCTACACCTTC. The full variable domain, rest sourced from reference TRBV18 and TRBJ1-2, is NAGVMQNPRHLVRRRGQEARLRCSPMKGHSHVYWYRQLPEEGLKFMVYLQKENIIDESGMPKERFSAEFPKEGPSILRIQQVVRGDSAAYFCASSTVAGGSVPNYGYTFGSGTRLTVV.

The chain carries TRBV27 and TRBJ1-2; 12 bases agree with TRBD1. Germline V gives CDR1 MNHEY, CDR2 SMNVEV (reference sequence). There are 17 residues in the CDR3. J gave up 6 bases and V 6 bases, and 14 bases lay outside the gene matches. In DNA, the CDR3 is TGTGCCAGCAGGCCCACGGGACAGGGGGCGTCGAAGAATGGCTACACCTTC. Amino acids: CASRPTGQGASKNGYTF.

This clone was counted between two and nine times. The V call is TRBV6-6, the J call TRBJ2-3, with TRBD2 as a possible D gene (6 bases). Between the trimmed V and J ends, which lost 6 bases and 1 base, there was a span of 17 bases. CDR3 length: 16 residues. Germline CDR1 MNHNY, CDR2 SVGAGI (reference sequence). The DNA of the CDR3 is TGTGCCAGCAGGAGGGGTGCGGGGCGGGGCACAGATACGCAGTATTTT. It yields the protein CASRRGAGRGTDTQYF.

This clone has more than one count but fewer than ten. This chain uses TRBV9 with TRBJ2-2; 14 nucleotides match TRBD2. The CDR3 has 16 residues. V lost 3 bases, J lost 6 bases, and 4 bases stayed unmatched. Germline V lookup: CDR1 SGDLS, CDR2 YYNGEE. The CDR3 spells CASSASGLAGAGELFF. The CDR3 bases are TGTGCCAGCAGCGCCTCGGGACTAGCGGGAGCCGGGGAGCTGTTTTTT.

This rearrangement joins TRBV5-4 to TRBJ1-3; D remains ambiguous. Germline-derived CDR1 and CDR2 are SGHNT and YYREEE (reference sequence). The CDR3 consists of 14 residues. Trimming cost V 0 bases and J 0 bases, with 4 bases left between them. This chain's CDR3 is CASSLAGSGNTIYF. CDR3 nucleotide sequence: TGTGCCAGCAGCTTGGCAGGCTCTGGAAACACCATATATTTT.

The V gene is TRBV2, the J gene TRBJ2-2; perhaps TRBD2 as D (6 bases). Germline CDR1 SNHLY, CDR2 FYNNEI. The CDR3 covers 15 residues. V dropped 5 bases and J dropped 6 bases, with 16 bases sitting between them. CDR3 sequence: CASSRRGSVAGELFF. The DNA of the CDR3 is TGTGCCAGCAGTAGGAGGGGATCGGTGGCCGGGGAGCTGTTTTTT.

In its sample, this clone was seen a few times. The rearrangement joins TRBV19 to TRBJ2-3; 7 positions match TRBD1. The CDR3 sequence is 14 residues long. CDR1 is LNHDA and CDR2 is SQIVND in the germline V gene (reference sequence). V lost 5 bases and J lost 1; bases outside the gene matches: 3. The CDR3, as DNA: TGTGCCAGTAGTTCCACAGGGGGCACAGATACGCAGTATTTT. Its protein product is CASSSTGGTDTQYF.

The genes are TRBV6-5 and TRBJ2-7; D perhaps matches TRBD1 (6 bases). V lost 6 bases and J 7 bases, leaving 19 bases between the germline ends. The CDR3 length is 14 residues. The germline V gene has CDR1 MNHEY and CDR2 SVGAGI. CDR3 DNA sequence: TGTGCCAGCAGACCGGCAGGGGCCACGAGGGAGCAGTACTTC. Translated: CASRPAGATREQYF.

This clone was seen many times. The chain joins TRBV4-2 to TRBJ2-7; D is perhaps TRBD2 (5 bases). The germline V and J ends were trimmed by 0 bases and 2 bases, with 11 bases remaining between them. From germline, CDR1 is LGHNA and CDR2 YNFKEQ. The CDR3 spans 15 residues. CDR3 sequence reads: CASSQEALVAYEQYF. The CDR3 nucleotides read TGTGCCAGCAGCCAAGAGGCACTAGTGGCCTACGAGCAGTACTTC.

The chain couples TRBV28 to TRBJ2-5; 8 bases match TRBD1. The CDR3 runs to 15 residues. CDR1 and CDR2 (germline): MDHEN, SYDVKM. The V and J ends lost 2 bases and 4 bases, in that order; junction bases with no gene match: 6. Written as DNA, the CDR3 is TGTGCCAGCAGTTTACAGGGGGCAGTAATAGAGACCCAGTACTTC. It translates to CASSLQGAVIETQYF.

In its sample, this clone was seen a few times. The chain is built from TRBV10-3 and TRBJ1-6; 8 bases are a match to TRBD1. The CDR3 length is 13 residues. After removal of 9 bases from V and 8 bases from J, the junction contained 6 bases not matched to a gene. Germline CDR1 reads ENHRY; CDR2 reads SYGVKD. The CDR3 loop is CAISGTGDSPLHF. The CDR3 DNA reads TGTGCCATTTCCGGGACAGGTGATTCACCCCTCCACTTT.

This clone was observed once. This chain uses TRBV6-5 with TRBJ1-1; D is ambiguous. V was clipped by 0 bases and J by 10 bases, with 6 bases between them. In germline, CDR1 is MNHEY, CDR2 SVGAGI. There are 11 residues in the CDR3. The CDR3 DNA sequence: TGTGCCAGCAGTTACTCGGGAGGAGCTTTCTTT. Its translation: CASSYSGGAFF.

The chain joins TRBV6-1 to TRBJ2-3; 11 bases map to TRBD2. CDR1 and CDR2 from the germline V gene are MNHNS and SASEGT. Losses at the gene ends were 2 bases for V and 3 bases for J; bases not matched to a gene: 7. The CDR3 length is 17 residues. CDR3 nucleotides: TGTGCCAGCAGTGAAAATAGCGGGGGGGCAGTTACAGATACGCAGTATTTT. Amino acids: CASSENSGGAVTDTQYF.

The CDR3: CASMRPDRQAFF. The CDR3 bases are TGTGCCAGCATGCGTCCAGACAGACAAGCTTTCTTT. The V and J genes are TRBV27 and TRBJ1-1; a possible D gene is TRBD1 (5 bases). The germline V and J ends were trimmed by 7 bases and 9 bases, with 15 bases remaining between them. The CDR3 is 12 residues long. Germline values: CDR1 MNHEY, CDR2 SMNVEV (reference sequence).

The V call is TRBV11-2, the J call TRBJ1-2, with TRBD1 identical over 7 bases. The V and J ends lost 5 bases and 4 bases, in that order; junction bases with no gene match: 7. The germline CDR1 and CDR2 sequences are SGHAT and FQNNGV. The CDR3 covers 14 residues. The CDR3 spells CASSPQGLGYGYTF. Written as DNA, the CDR3 is TGTGCCAGCAGCCCACAGGGGCTTGGCTATGGCTACACCTTC.

The CDR3 spells CASSLKDRGRFTGELFF. CDR3 coding DNA: TGTGCCAGTAGTCTTAAAGACAGGGGACGATTTACCGGGGAGCTGTTTTTT. V and J are TRBV19 and TRBJ2-2; TRBD1 aligns across 8 bases. The CDR3 runs to 17 residues. The V gene's germline CDR1 is LNHDA and CDR2 SQIVND (reference sequence). V lost 5 bases and J lost 5; bases outside the gene matches: 13.

With regard to this clone: This clone may be a read error of a much larger clone one base away. This chain connects TRBV5-1 to TRBJ2-3; TRBD2 matches 8 bases. Germline V CDR1 and CDR2: SGHRS, YFSETQ. The CDR3 is 16 amino acids. The CDR3 DNA reads as TGCGCCCGCAGCTTGGGGCCCGGGGGGGAGGAAGATACGCAGTATTTT. This encodes CARSLGPGGEEDTQYF.

The chain links TRBV28 to TRBJ1-1, with D tentatively TRBD1 (5 bases). Trimming left V 8 bases short and J 7 bases short, with 11 bases between. The CDR3 runs to 11 residues. Germline V gives CDR1 MDHEN, CDR2 SYDVKM. The CDR3 protein is CASSWGLEAFF. DNA for the CDR3: TGTGCCAGCTCGTGGGGACTTGAAGCTTTCTTT.

The chain joins TRBV3-1 (or the pseudogene TRBV3-2) to TRBJ1-4; D remains ambiguous. Germline-derived CDR1 and CDR2 are LGHDT and YNNKEL (reference sequence). V was pared by 1 base and J by 3 bases, with 9 bases between. The CDR3 totals 15 residues. The CDR3 sequence is CASSQGREANEKLFF. The CDR3 coding sequence is TGTGCCAGCAGCCAAGGAAGGGAGGCTAATGAAAAACTGTTTTTT.

The chain carries TRBV27 and TRBJ1-1; D gene ambiguous. The CDR3 loop spans 13 amino acids. Germline V gene sequence: CDR1 MNHEY, CDR2 SMNVEV (reference sequence). Trimming pared 2 bases from V and 1 base from J, leaving 5 bases between. This CDR3 reads CASSLNRNTEAFF. In DNA, the CDR3 is TGTGCCAGCAGTTTAAACAGGAACACTGAAGCTTTCTTT.

The chain employs TRBV28 and TRBJ2-7; 8 bases are shared with TRBD2. The CDR3 extends over 15 amino acids. The J segment lost 1 base and the V segment lost 5 bases, leaving 7 bases of the junction unmatched. CDR1 and CDR2 (germline): MDHEN, SYDVKM. DNA of the CDR3: TGTGCCAGCAGTCCGAGCGGGAGTCATTCCTACGAGCAGTACTTC. Translating gives CASSPSGSHSYEQYF.

The V and J genes are TRBV29-1 and TRBJ2-5; 10 bases fit TRBD2. V dropped 5 bases and J dropped 5; count of bases not matched to a gene: 11. CDR3 length equals 15 residues. Germline values: CDR1 SQVTM, CDR2 ANQGSEA. The CDR3 nucleotides are TGCAGCGTTACGAAGAGGCTAGCGGGAGCGGAGACCCAGTACTTC. Translation gives CSVTKRLAGAETQYF.